The clone carrying this T cell receptor (beta chain) appeared many times. What it recognizes is unknown. This specimen belongs to a study of T-cell reconstitution after alpha-beta-depleted transplantation in children. General study results and limits: Where some patients showed high TCRbeta diversity at day 60, it came from recipient T cells and thymic progenitors that had survived. The authors attributed T-cell counts and diversity one year after transplant mostly to newly produced T cells. Expanded graft clones numbering several hundred reportedly gave rise to alpha-beta T cells about two months after transplant.

Library preparation (for TCRbeta) was performed with unique molecular identifiers. Using its own MiXCR run on the PCR reads, TCRdb lists one record per CDR3 protein. The profile shows about 580,000 distinct CDR3 sequences, 20% to 25% of them singletons. Trimming took off 2 bases at V and 3 bases at J, with 13 bases between the two ends. Germline V gives CDR1 MNHNS, CDR2 SASEGT. The CDR3 contains 15 residues. The receptor's source is a boy in the first two years of life who had a stem cell transplant for acute myeloid leukemia, so the T cells may come from the graft donor. Sequencing used PBMCs, mostly from graft donor cells, obtained 360 days after TCRalphabeta/CD19-depleted stem cell transplant. The rearrangement links TRBV6-1 to TRBJ2-5; D might be TRBD1 or TRBD2, each matching 5 bases. Here the CDR3 reads CASSETGTRKETQYF. The CDR3, as DNA: TGTGCCAGCAGTGAAACCGGGACCCGTAAAGAGACCCAGTACTTC.